This T cell receptor (beta chain) was sequenced during a study of regulatory T cells in long-lasting Graves disease (dated by TCRdb to about 2021). In terms of the full investigation: To count as having persistent Graves' disease, a patient had to have received antithyroid drug treatment for over 5 years with TSH receptor autoantibodies remaining persistently positive. This study used TCR sequencing and RNA sequencing of peripheral blood to compare persistent Graves' disease patients against newly diagnosed Graves' disease patients. The study took place in China and was registered as a clinical trial. A total of about 33 samples underwent TCR sequencing: 13 from persistent and about 20 from newly diagnosed Graves' disease patients. Antithyroid drugs had been taken for about 10.3 years on average by persistent Graves' disease patients in the clinical cohort.

The method was multiplex PCR. Sequenced using an Illumina HiSeq 4000. iRepertoire HTBI primers and Arm-PCR amplification of CDR3 regions were used to construct TCR beta libraries. Gel purification was performed on PCR products prior to sequencing. From the authors' description of their analysis: Across samples, around 62 TRBV and 13 to 15 TRBJ segments were identified and used for gene usage analysis of CDR3 amino acid clonotypes. COPE and FqMerger were used to merge the filtered high-quality paired reads into contigs. BLAST was used to align contigs to the IMGT TRBV, TRBD and TRBJ reference genes, and CDR3 was defined following IMGT. Highly expanded clones were defined as clonotypes with a frequency above 0.1%. Shannon entropy was used to measure repertoire diversity, and the Gini coefficient was used to measure V-J evenness. A clonotype found in more than one individual was treated as public. Using fastp trimming at Q25 and MiXCR clonotype assembly, TCRdb reanalyzed the public sequencing data and kept in-frame beta chains. For every CDR3 protein sequence, its rows merge into one entry that carries the most common genes and DNA. In this record, the V and J calls reflect TCRdb's handling and not the investigators' own analysis. The sample table contains some 470,000 distinct CDR3 sequences; only one count was recorded for 20% to 25% of them. Of the sample, over 6% is held by the ten largest clones.

The sample holds one count of this clonotype. This clone's antigen is unknown. One base away there is no much larger clone; base qualities are not given. One read alone is weak evidence. Looking up the germline V gene yields CDR1 SGHTA and CDR2 FQGNSA. V loses 4 bases at its end and J loses 1 base; junction bases beyond the gene matches: 3. The CDR3 contains 14 residues, cysteine and phenylalanine counted. Only the CDR3 portion is preserved as DNA: 42 bases, with reading frame beginning at the first base. Study-wide findings and limitations: The authors noted that the small sample size was a limitation that may lower accuracy. Sequencing and analysis were limited to the TCR beta chain. Patients with persistent disease shared more public clonotypes (around 2,700) than newly diagnosed patients did (966). Persistent disease showed preferential use of TRBV28, TRBJ1-2 and TRBJ2-5, whereas newly diagnosed disease favored TRBV20-1 and TRBJ2-1. Peripheral blood alone was examined, since thyroid tissue, which constituted the primary lesion, could not be accessed. Compared with newly diagnosed patients, patients with persistent Graves' disease had lower TCR Shannon entropy and fewer highly expanded clones, which suggests clonal expansion.

The sample's time point, from its label and the paper: persistent/refractory GD, antithyroid drugs over 5 years with positive TRAb. For both TCR sequencing and RNA sequencing, RNA was extracted from PBMCs in TRIzol. The diagnosis of Graves' disease followed American Thyroid Association guidelines. Recruitment of patients was carried out at an endocrinology department in Xi'an, China. Each patient gave around 9.2 milliliters of peripheral blood, collected in an EDTA anticoagulant tube. Ficoll Paque Plus density gradient separation was used to isolate PBMCs, and no further T cell sorting was done. An Agilent 2100 Bioanalyzer and agarose gel were used to check RNA quality, and a NanoDrop 2000 was used to measure RNA concentration.

The chain couples TRBV7-2 to TRBJ2-5; 7 middle bases align to TRBD2. This specimen was peripheral blood mononuclear cells (PBMCs), taken when the disease was refractory, from a patient treated with antithyroid drugs. The TCR sequence derives from a female donor with Graves disease. The bases are TGTGCCAGCAGCTACCTAGCGGCCCAAGAGACCCAGTACTTC. Its protein is CASSYLAAQETQYF.